This TCR beta chain was sequenced for a study of blood T cells in healthy people across ages (dated by TCRdb to between 2014 and 2016). Regarding the complete study: In model experiments, template switching captured about one uniquely barcoded TCR beta cDNA molecule for every two T cells. To track age-related changes in TCR beta repertoire diversity, the study relied on deep sequencing normalized with unique cDNA molecular identifiers. The donors were split into four age groups: young (average around 15 years), middle-aged (roughly 39), aged (more than 60) and long-lived (over 75). Two additional independent replicas of 1 million unique cDNA reads from the same blood draw were analyzed for two donors (one aged 18 to 29 and one aged 80 or older). To avoid experimental bias, donors of different ages were randomly spread across the sequencing lanes.

Trimming takes 6 bases from V and 7 bases from J, and the germline ends sit 25 bases apart. The CDR3 goes from the cysteine to the phenylalanine over 16 residues. Only the CDR3 DNA stays, 48 bases, in frame from base 1. The donors were a few dozen Caucasian individuals from Russia, aged roughly 6 to 90 years, who were systemically healthy. Each donor gave about 9.7 milliliters of peripheral blood, drawn into EDTA-treated Vacutainer tubes. PBMCs were isolated by Ficoll-Paque density-gradient centrifugation, with at least 6 million obtained per sample. Total RNA was extracted from PBMCs with Trizol reagent, with at least 5.5 micrograms obtained per sample. Naive CD45RAhigh/CD27high T cell percentages were measured by flow cytometry on a PBMC aliquot from every donor. Library creation used 5' RACE. The listed sequencing device is Illumina HiSeq 2500. A second PCR of roughly 7 to 11 cycles was run with a J-beta primer mix and a sample-barcoded 5' primer. A template-switch 5' adaptor carrying 12 random nucleotides introduced a unique molecular identifier onto each TCR beta cDNA molecule. At least 3 million CDR3-containing paired-end reads were obtained from each sample. All of the RNA was converted into first-strand cDNA using the Mint cDNA synthesis kit, with a TRBC-specific oligonucleotide serving as the primer. Following uracil-DNA glycosylase treatment, all cDNA underwent a first 18-cycle PCR with the universal primers M1SS and BC2_uni_R. The authors' pipeline ran thus. Normalization of each sample was performed by random selection of 1 million high-quality reads, each carrying a distinct molecular identifier. Instead of being binned into consensus sequences, reads with shared molecular identifiers were discarded. CDR3 identification, clonotype clustering and error correction used MiTCR with a Q25 quality threshold and the strictest error-elimination algorithm. A nonparametric unseen species model using Euler transformation provided a lower-bound estimate of total TCR beta diversity. TCRdb trimmed public reads at Q25 via fastp, called clones via MiXCR and kept in-frame beta chains. For every CDR3 protein sequence, its rows merge into one entry that carries the most common genes and DNA. TCRdb's processing, not the study's, gives the V and J calls here. Counted in this sample were roughly 2 million distinct CDR3 sequences; around half of them appeared once. The top ten hold over 2% of the sample.

Findings and caveats that apply to the study as a whole: Because profiling used bulk unsorted PBMCs, naive and antigen-experienced compartments could not be compared conclusively. Because the CMV infection status of the donors was unknown, age-related changes in expanded clonotypes may potentially have been confounded. The percentage of naive T cells measured by flow cytometry correlated strongly with observed TCR beta diversity. Compared with the aged group, the long-lived group had more naive CD4+ T cells, fewer expanded clones and increased TCR diversity, a pattern suggesting age selection. As age increased, observed TCR beta diversity per million T cells dropped in a roughly linear way, and a significant reduction was already evident by age around 41. Estimates of total diversity based on one million sequenced T cells were considered lower bounds and underestimates.

As for this clonotype: Its antigen is unknown. No base quality values were provided; no much bigger clone lies one nucleotide off.

This chain joins TRBV12-3 or TRBV12-4 to TRBJ2-7; matching of 6 bases hints at TRBD2 as the D gene. This TCR came from a woman aged 40-49 years in good health. Source material: blood. CDR3 sequence: CASSGEETPGTHEQYF. The DNA is as follows: TGTGCCAGCAGCGGGGAGGAGACCCCGGGGACCCATGAGCAGTACTTC.